This T cell receptor (beta chain) was captured by sequencing in a study of blood T cell repertoires in COVID-19. For the study at large: Sites in the United States, Italy and Spain provided acute and convalescent COVID-19 samples. T cells, B-cell-depleted T cells, or PBMCs supplied cDNA or gDNA.

In the authors' workflow: For nucleated cells, counts were estimated from reference gene primer amplification. This table comes from immunoSEQ multiplex PCR, and its TCRdb copy is limited to in-frame clones, with some not included. From that table come the V and J calls and clone size; the DNA was used to work out D and trimming. The sample holds around 60,000 clones; roughly four fifths are singletons and the top ten take about 9.4%. The CDR3 is made up of 15 amino acids. CDR1 and CDR2 (germline): MNHNS, SASEGT. V was shortened by 1 base and J by 13 bases, with 19 bases between the two germline ends.

The rearrangement links TRBV6-1 to TRBJ2-2; D might be TRBD2 (6 bases). This clonotype was obtained from a middle-aged man with COVID-19, enrolled during active disease. Sequencing used peripheral blood. The CDR3 DNA is TGTGCCAGCAGTGAAGAAAAGGCGGGAACGGGTGGGCTGTTTTTT. This gives the protein CASSEEKAGTGGLFF.